These T cell receptor beta chains were read from a single sample in a study of shared clonotypes between healthy human individuals. Assay: immunoSEQ multiplex PCR; the TCRdb copy retains only in-frame clones and omits some. The data hold about 2 million clones, with about 94% observed a single time. Material for sequencing was naive CD8+ T cells sorted from blood. The receptors here all came from a man younger than 30 in good health. Each CDR3 is given with its conserved first and last residue. A D gene is named only where the DNA matches it firmly. The size entry is marked missing in some rows and otherwise reads once, few, many or a size class.

j_gene | v_gene | abundance | d_gene | CDR3aa | CDR3nt
TRBJ2-1 | TRBV7-9 | . | . | CASSPTSYNEQFF | TGTGCCAGCAGCCCCACCTCCTACAATGAGCAGTTCTTC
TRBJ2-1 | TRBV9 | . | . | CASSVDQGYNEQFF | TGTGCCAGCAGCGTAGACCAGGGGTACAATGAGCAGTTCTTC
TRBJ1-2 | TRBV5-1 | . | TRBD1 | CASSLVIGVGGRGQDYGYTF | TGCGCCAGCAGCTTGGTAATCGGGGTGGGAGGCAGGGGGCAGGACTATGGCTACACCTTC
TRBJ2-7 | TRBV4-1 | once | TRBD1 | CASSQEGQGLGEQYF | TGCGCCAGCAGCCAAGAAGGACAGGGTCTTGGAGAGCAGTACTTC
TRBJ2-7 | TRBV10-2 | . | . | CASSPTSQTAYEQYF | TGCGCCAGCTCTCCTACCTCCCAGACCGCCTACGAGCAGTACTTC
TRBJ1-4 | TRBV2 | few | . | CASHNEKLFF | TGTGCCAGTCATAATGAAAAACTGTTTTTT
TRBJ1-2 | TRBV6-5 | . | TRBD1 | CASSYTQTGTGFGYTF | TGTGCCAGCAGTTATACCCAAACCGGGACAGGGTTTGGCTACACCTTC
TRBJ2-1 | TRBV7-6 | . | . | CASSLGGAVGDEQFF | TGTGCCAGCAGCTTAGGGGGGGCGGTTGGGGATGAGCAGTTCTTC
TRBJ2-1 | TRBV7-9 | . | . | CASSLRISYNEQFF | TGTGCCAGCAGCTTAAGGATCTCCTACAATGAGCAGTTCTTC
TRBJ1-6 | TRBV5-1 | once | . | CASSSLPGNSPLHF | TGCGCCAGCAGCTCCCTCCCCGGGAATTCACCCCTCCACTTT
TRBJ2-5 | TRBV7-3 | . | TRBD2 | CASSLNSGETQYF | TGTGCCAGCAGCTTAAATAGCGGGGAGACCCAGTACTTC
TRBJ1-5 | TRBV6-6 | . | . | CASSSIQGSNQPQHF | TGTGCCAGCAGTTCCATACAAGGTAGCAATCAGCCCCAGCATTTT
TRBJ1-2 | TRBV6-6 | . | . | CASSDTGFQDYGYTF | TGTGCCAGCAGTGACACAGGGTTTCAGGACTATGGCTACACCTTC
TRBJ1-1 | TRBV7-9 | . | TRBD1 | CASSPGGTSLNTEAFF | TGTGCCAGCAGTCCAGGGGGGACCAGCCTGAACACTGAAGCTTTCTTT
TRBJ1-5 | TRBV13 | . | . | CASSGPGGDQPQHF | TGTGCCAGCAGCGGCCCTGGGGGAGATCAGCCCCAGCATTTT
TRBJ2-2 | TRBV6-1 | few | . | CASSLTVNTGELFF | TGTGCCAGCAGTCTGACGGTGAACACCGGGGAGCTGTTTTTT
TRBJ1-4 | TRBV7-6 | . | . | CASSPGPYGEKLFF | TGTGCCAGCAGCCCGGGACCATACGGAGAAAAACTGTTTTTT
TRBJ2-7 | TRBV4-3 | . | . | CASSQGSSSSYEQYF | TGCGCCAGCAGCCAAGGTAGTTCTAGCTCCTACGAGCAGTACTTC
TRBJ2-1 | TRBV4-1 | . | TRBD2 | CASSPYQSGGAGNEQFF | TGCGCCAGCAGCCCATACCAGAGCGGGGGGGCGGGCAATGAGCAGTTCTTC
TRBJ2-3 | TRBV13 | . | TRBD2 | CASSPGLADTDTQYF | TGTGCCAGCAGCCCGGGACTAGCGGACACAGATACGCAGTATTTT
TRBJ2-5 | TRBV7-8 | . | TRBD2 | CASSSGTSGSGETQYF | TGTGCCAGCAGCTCCGGGACTAGCGGGAGCGGAGAGACCCAGTACTTC
TRBJ2-5 | TRBV6-1 | . | . | CASRDSRETQYF | TGTGCCAGCAGGGACAGTAGGGAGACCCAGTACTTC
TRBJ1-5 | TRBV5-6 | . | TRBD1 | CASSLQGTSNQPQHF | TGTGCCAGCAGCTTACAGGGGACAAGCAATCAGCCCCAGCATTTT
TRBJ1-2 | TRBV11-2 | . | TRBD1 | CASSYPGGVDGYTF | TGTGCCAGCAGCTACCCAGGGGGCGTTGATGGCTACACCTTC
TRBJ1-1 | TRBV5-1 | . | . | CASSLGGSTAFF | TGCGCCAGCAGCTTGGGGGGATCTACAGCTTTCTTT
TRBJ1-3 | TRBV30 | . | . | CAWDENSGNTIYF | TGTGCCTGGGACGAAAACTCTGGAAACACCATATATTTT
TRBJ2-3 | TRBV4-1 | . | . | CASSYFLTGTDTQYF | TGCGCCAGCAGCTACTTCCTCACCGGCACAGATACGCAGTATTTT
TRBJ2-5 | TRBV7-3 | . | TRBD1 | CASSLLGQGIETQYF | TGTGCCAGCAGCTTACTGGGACAGGGGATAGAGACCCAGTACTTC
TRBJ2-2 | TRBV10-3 | . | . | CAISEAGNTGELFF | TGTGCCATCAGTGAAGCGGGGAACACCGGGGAGCTGTTTTTT
TRBJ2-5 | TRBV7-9 | . | . | CASSRNIGGGETQYF | TGTGCCAGCAGCCGAAACATCGGGGGTGGGGAGACCCAGTACTTC
TRBJ2-7 | TRBV5-6 | . | . | CASSLDGEQYF | TGTGCCAGCAGCTTGGATGGCGAGCAGTACTTC